What follows are 12 T cell receptor beta chains derived from one specimen sequenced in a study of early stage breast cancer tumors. The table came from immunoSEQ multiplex PCR; TCRdb's copy has only in-frame clones and leaves some out. The sample includes tens of thousands of clones, over 75% of them seen just once. The sequencing input was blood. All receptors come from a person in their forties with breast cancer.

The chain has TRBV7-9 and TRBJ2-5, with 10 nucleotides matching TRBD1. The CDR3 has 15 residues. Trimming took 1 base from V and 2 from J; bases not matched to a gene: 1. Germline V gene data show CDR1 as SEHNR and CDR2 as FQNEAQ (reference sequence). The CDR3 DNA is TGTGCCAGCAGCTTAGGGGGACAGGGGCAAGAGACCCAGTACTTC. It yields the protein CASSLGGQGQETQYF.

The chain carries TRBV4-1 and TRBJ1-2, with D tentatively TRBD1 (6 bases). With 1 base removed from V and 4 bases from J, the gap between germline ends came to 13 bases. Germline V lookup: CDR1 MGHRA, CDR2 YSYEKL. CDR3 size: 15 residues. CDR3 bases: TGCGCCAGCAGCCAAGTACGGACAGAGCTCTATGGCTACACCTTC. Protein sequence: CASSQVRTELYGYTF.

This clone showed up just a few times. This sequence joins TRBV4-1 and TRBJ1-1; maybe TRBD1 (6 bases). V dropped 3 bases and J dropped 5 bases, with 13 bases sitting between them. The germline CDR1 and CDR2 sequences are MGHRA and YSYEKL. The CDR3 is made up of 14 amino acids. The CDR3 here is CASSQGARITEAFF. CDR3 in DNA: TGCGCCAGCAGCCAGGGGGCTAGGATAACTGAAGCTTTCTTT.

The rearrangement links TRBV5-8 to TRBJ2-5; 7 nucleotides align to TRBD1. Germline loops: CDR1 SGHTS, CDR2 YDEGEE. Trimming removed 1 base from V and 5 bases from J; junction bases left unmatched: 8. The CDR3 contains 15 residues. The CDR3 loop reads CASSLPPQGQETQYF. For the CDR3, the DNA is TGTGCCAGCAGCTTGCCCCCCCAGGGACAGGAGACCCAGTACTTC.

This clone was detected once. The chain links TRBV27 to TRBJ1-4; TRBD1 agrees at 9 bases. Germline V gives CDR1 MNHEY, CDR2 SMNVEV (reference sequence). V was clipped by 4 bases and J by 6 bases; unmatched bases: 6. This CDR3 region has 15 residues. The CDR3 nucleotides read TGTGCCAGCAGTTCGGACAGGGGTGAGGATGAAAAACTGTTTTTT. It yields the protein CASSSDRGEDEKLFF.

This chain uses TRBV28 with TRBJ2-7; 12 bases map to TRBD2. The CDR3 is 15 amino acids. The V gene's germline CDR1 is MDHEN and CDR2 SYDVKM. J lost 2 bases, V lost 3 bases, and 2 bases had no gene match. The CDR3, as DNA: TGTGCCAGCAGTTTTGGACTAGCGGGAACCTACGAGCAGTACTTC. It is translated as CASSFGLAGTYEQYF.

The table lists this clone with a few counts. V gene TRBV11-2 combines with J gene TRBJ2-4, with 7 bases fitting TRBD1. The V segment lost 5 bases and the J segment 1 base; nucleotides outside the gene matches: 2. The CDR3 contains 14 residues. Germline V gene data show CDR1 as SGHAT and CDR2 as FQNNGV. The CDR3 region is CASSPDRAKNIQYF. The DNA for the CDR3 is TGTGCCAGCAGCCCGGACAGGGCCAAAAACATTCAGTACTTC. The whole variable domain, remainder taken from reference TRBV11-2 and TRBJ2-4, is EAGVAQSPRYKIIEKRQSVAFWCNPISGHATLYWYQQILGQGPKLLIQFQNNGVVDDSQLPKDRFSAERLKGVDSTLKIQPAKLEDSAVYLCASSPDRAKNIQYFGAGTRLSVL.

This clone was counted only a few times. This rearrangement joins TRBV7-9 to TRBJ1-3; TRBD1 is a possible D gene (6 bases). Deletions cut 5 bases from V and 0 bases from J, with 14 bases between. The CDR3 spans 16 residues. CDR1 is SEHNR and CDR2 is FQNEAQ in the germline V gene (reference sequence). CDR3 bases: TGTGCCAGCAGCCCACCGACAGGACGCTCTGGAAACACCATATATTTT. Its protein is CASSPPTGRSGNTIYF.

The CDR3 region has the DNA TGTGCCAGCAGCGGCAGGGGGGCAGTCTACGAGCAGTACTTC. This sequence encodes CASSGRGAVYEQYF. V and J are TRBV11-2 and TRBJ2-7; D is possibly TRBD1 (7 bases). The CDR3 is made up of 14 amino acids. Trimming stripped 5 bases from V and 3 bases from J, with 14 bases between. CDR1 is SGHAT, CDR2 FQNNGV, per germline.

This chain connects TRBV5-1 to TRBJ1-4; D possibly corresponds to TRBD1 (5 bases). This CDR3 has 16 residues. Between the trimmed V and J ends, which lost 0 bases and 3 bases, there was a span of 12 bases. CDR1 is SGHRS and CDR2 is YFSETQ in the germline V gene. DNA of the CDR3: TGCGCCAGCAGCTTGGGGGGGGTTCAAGCTAATGAAAAACTGTTTTTT. Translating it yields CASSLGGVQANEKLFF.

The chain is built from TRBV7-9 and TRBJ2-7; D is perhaps TRBD2 (5 bases). From germline, CDR1 is SEHNR and CDR2 FQNEAQ (reference sequence). Trimming removed 2 bases at V and 2 bases at J, with 10 bases between. The CDR3 totals 14 residues. The CDR3 protein is CASSLSGSTYEQYF. The CDR3, as DNA: TGTGCCAGCAGCTTATCGGGGTCGACCTACGAGCAGTACTTC.

The genes are TRBV4-2 and TRBJ2-3; 9 nucleotides align to TRBD2. The CDR3 spans 17 residues. Trimming removed 0 bases from V and 3 bases from J; junction bases left unmatched: 7. Germline V gives CDR1 LGHNA, CDR2 YNFKEQ. CDR3 amino acids: CASSQEGWAGGTDTQYF. The CDR3 DNA reads TGTGCCAGCAGCCAAGAAGGATGGGCGGGAGGGACAGATACGCAGTATTTT.